This TCR beta chain emerged from a study of T cells of healthy individuals. TCRdb ran MiXCR on the 5' RACE reads and lists one entry per CDR3 protein. Of about 96,000 distinct CDR3 sequences listed, 17% were seen once; the top ten hold 6.2%. CDR3 length: 17 amino acids. Germline V gene lookup returns CDR1 MDHEN and CDR2 SYDVKM. V dropped 2 bases and J dropped 4 bases, with 20 bases sitting between them. This clonotype has only a few counts. The chain combines TRBV28 with TRBJ1-2; no firm D call. The source is a human donor in good health. CDR3 DNA: TGTGCCAGCAGTTTACCCGCGTTGGCCCTCCCTACCTATGGCTACACCTTC. This translates into CASSLPALALPTYGYTF.